Each of the 30 T cell receptor beta chains below was sequenced from the same sample in a study of T cells in Graves' hyperthyroidism and ophthalmopathy. TCR beta CDR3 regions were amplified from RNA. HTBI primers drove first-round RT-PCR of the TCR CDR3. A single record per CDR3 protein comes from TCRdb applying MiXCR to the multiplex PCR reads. In the table there are under 350,000 distinct CDR3 sequences, approximately 15% of which are singletons. Sequencing was carried out using blood. Receptor source: a woman aged 55-70 years with Graves' ophthalmopathy.

This clonotype was counted at least ten times. The CDR3 sequence: CASRQVGTGELFF. As DNA, the CDR3 is TGTGCCAGCAGGCAGGTCGGCACCGGGGAGCTGTTTTTT. The chain links TRBV3-1 to TRBJ2-2; no definite D call. V dropped 6 bases and J dropped 4 bases, with 9 bases sitting between them. The germline CDR1 and CDR2 sequences are LGHDT and YNNKEL (reference sequence). The CDR3 extends over 13 amino acids.

The chain links TRBV20-1 to TRBJ2-5, with 11 bases fitting TRBD2. The CDR3 consists of 15 residues. With V trimmed by 3 bases and J by 4 bases, 7 bases remained unmatched. Germline values: CDR1 DFQATT, CDR2 SNEGSKA (reference sequence). CDR3 in amino acids: CSASTSGSAAETQYF. For the CDR3, the DNA is TGCAGTGCTAGTACTAGCGGGAGTGCTGCAGAGACCCAGTACTTC.

This clonotype came up many times. The chain links TRBV28 to TRBJ2-5; D unclear. V was shortened by 7 bases and J by 2 bases, with 8 bases between the two germline ends. Germline assignment: CDR1 MDHEN and CDR2 SYDVKM. The CDR3 has 12 amino acids. CDR3 amino acids: CASIGFQETQYF. The CDR3 nucleotides read TGTGCCAGCATCGGGTTTCAAGAGACCCAGTACTTC.

This sequence joins TRBV5-6 and TRBJ2-1, with 8 bases fitting TRBD2. Germline V gene sequence: CDR1 SGHDT, CDR2 YYEEEE. The junction had 4 bases not matched to a gene; V was cut back by 4 bases and J by 1 base. CDR3 size: 15 residues. In nucleotides, the CDR3 is TGTGCCAGCAGCCTAATAGCGGGGTCCTACAATGAGCAGTTCTTC. Translating it yields CASSLIAGSYNEQFF.

This clonotype was seen at least ten times. The chain recombines TRBV10-2 with TRBJ1-1; D not certain. The germline V gene has CDR1 WSHSY and CDR2 SAAADI. V was cut by 6 bases and J by 2 bases, with 13 bases left in between. The CDR3 contains 14 residues. CDR3 residues: CASSPTGPNTEAFF. In DNA form, the CDR3 reads TGCGCCAGCAGCCCTACCGGTCCAAACACTGAAGCTTTCTTT.

This clonotype was seen many times. The chain employs TRBV27 and TRBJ2-5; D remains unclear. The V gene's germline CDR1 is MNHEY and CDR2 SMNVEV (reference sequence). V lost 5 bases to trimming and J lost 5 bases, with 18 bases between them. CDR3 size: 15 residues. DNA of the CDR3: TGTGCCAGCAGTCAACATAGGACCCGGCGGGAGACCCAGTACTTC. It translates to CASSQHRTRRETQYF.

This clonotype was detected many times. The V gene is TRBV10-3, the J gene TRBJ2-1; 8 bases are a match to TRBD2. Trimming removed 3 bases from V and 3 bases from J; junction bases left unmatched: 10. This CDR3 has 17 residues. The V gene's germline CDR1 is ENHRY and CDR2 SYGVKD. The CDR3 coding sequence is TGTGCCATCAGTGATCCACTAGCGGAGAGGAGCTACAATGAGCAGTTCTTC. Its protein product is CAISDPLAERSYNEQFF.

This clonotype was counted at least ten times. The chain carries TRBV11-3 and TRBJ2-1; D remains unclear. This CDR3 spans 12 amino acids. The V gene lost 1 base and the J gene lost 10 bases, with 8 bases spanning the gap. CDR1 is SGHNT, CDR2 YENEEA, per germline. The CDR3 region is CASSLAMGEQFF. In DNA, the CDR3 is TGTGCCAGCAGCTTAGCGATGGGGGAGCAGTTCTTC.

The chain links TRBV9 to TRBJ1-2; D uncertain. The V gene's germline CDR1 is SGDLS and CDR2 YYNGEE. The CDR3 has 12 residues. Trimming removed 1 base from V and 9 bases from J, with 10 bases in between. The CDR3 DNA sequence: TGTGCCAGCAGCGTATCATCTCTTAGCTACACCTTC. Its translation is CASSVSSLSYTF.

This clonotype was counted at least ten times. The rearrangement joins TRBV18 to TRBJ1-1; no firm D call. This CDR3 is built from 16 residues. V lost 3 bases to trimming and J lost 0 bases, with 14 bases between them. CDR1 is KGHSH and CDR2 is LQKENI in the germline V gene. CDR3 DNA: TGTGCCAGCTCACCTCAGTCGGGCACGGTGAACACTGAAGCTTTCTTT. It is translated as CASSPQSGTVNTEAFF.

The chain carries TRBV2 and TRBJ2-5; D assignment may be TRBD1 or TRBD2 (6 bases each). V gave up 1 base and J gave up 4 bases, with 10 bases separating them. CDR3 length: 14 residues. Germline assignment: CDR1 SNHLY and CDR2 FYNNEI. The CDR3 sequence is CASSEGGAVETQYF. The CDR3 DNA follows: TGTGCCAGCAGTGAAGGGGGGGCTGTAGAGACCCAGTACTTC.

Many counts were recorded for this clonotype. CDR3 loop: CASSLALAGPRGSYEQYF. The CDR3 nucleotides are TGTGCCAGCAGCTTAGCGCTCGCCGGGCCCCGCGGCTCCTACGAGCAGTACTTC. The rearrangement links TRBV7-2 to TRBJ2-7; D remains ambiguous. V lost 0 bases to trimming and J lost 0 bases, with 18 bases between them. Germline CDR1 is SGHTA and CDR2 is FQGNSA. The CDR3 spans 18 residues.

The J gene is TRBJ2-5, the V gene TRBV20-1; 11 nucleotides align to TRBD2. V was clipped by 0 bases and J by 5 bases; unmatched bases: 11. The CDR3 contains 17 residues. Per the germline V gene, CDR1 is DFQATT and CDR2 is SNEGSKA (reference sequence). Here the CDR3 reads CSARELAGATGRETQYF. The CDR3 nucleotides are TGCAGTGCTAGAGAACTAGCGGGAGCCACCGGGCGGGAGACCCAGTACTTC.

This clonotype was found many times. The V gene is TRBV2, the J gene TRBJ2-3; D remains unclear. CDR3 length: 12 residues. V shed 2 bases and J shed 6 bases, with 6 bases lying between them. Germline V gene sequence: CDR1 SNHLY, CDR2 FYNNEI. The DNA for the CDR3 is TGTGCCAGCAGTGAAATGTGGGATACGCAGTATTTT. As protein: CASSEMWDTQYF.

This clonotype was found many times. This chain uses TRBV29-1 with TRBJ2-5, with a tentative D call TRBD1 (6 bases). This CDR3 region has 14 residues. The V gene's germline CDR1 is SQVTM and CDR2 ANQGSEA. V lost 3 bases and J lost 1, with 12 bases in between. The CDR3, as DNA: TGCAGCGTTGATAATGCAGGGGTCCAAGAGACCCAGTACTTC. Its protein product is CSVDNAGVQETQYF.

This clonotype appeared many times. The chain combines TRBV12-5 with TRBJ1-1, with D hard to call. The germline V and J ends were trimmed by 6 bases and 4 bases, with 6 bases remaining between them. The germline V gene encodes CDR1 LGHNT and CDR2 FRNRAP. This CDR3 is 11 amino acids long. CDR3: CASGLGTEAFF. CDR3 bases: TGTGCTAGTGGCCTCGGCACTGAAGCTTTCTTT.

This clonotype occurred many times. The chain joins TRBV30 to TRBJ1-4, with D maybe TRBD1 (5 bases). V lost 5 bases, J lost 7 bases, and 17 bases lay in between. Germline V gene lookup returns CDR1 GTSNPN and CDR2 SVGIG (reference sequence). The CDR3 consists of 14 residues. CDR3 protein: CAWGTRGTAEKLFF. DNA of the CDR3: TGTGCCTGGGGCACGAGGGGTACGGCTGAAAAACTGTTTTTT.

At least ten counts were recorded for this clonotype. J is TRBJ1-1 and V is TRBV12-3 or TRBV12-4; D possibly corresponds to TRBD1 (5 bases). The CDR3 sequence is 14 residues long. Trimming pared 10 bases from V and 5 bases from J, leaving 20 bases between. DNA of the CDR3: TGTGCCACCGAAGGCCGGGGGGGAAGGACTGAAGCTTTCTTT. Translation gives CATEGRGGRTEAFF.

This clonotype was seen ten or more times. The J gene is TRBJ2-1, the V gene TRBV6-1; D gene unclear. Germline-derived CDR1 and CDR2 are MNHNS and SASEGT. The CDR3 spans 12 residues. The V gene lost 7 bases and the J gene lost 11 bases, with 15 bases spanning the gap. The DNA of the CDR3 is TGTGCCAGCACCATGGACGGCTATAAGCAGTTCTTC. This gives the protein CASTMDGYKQFF.

This clonotype has at least ten counts. The rearrangement joins TRBV2 to TRBJ2-2; 10 bases line up with TRBD1. The CDR3 loop spans 13 amino acids. The V segment lost 6 bases and the J segment 6 bases; nucleotides outside the gene matches: 1. The germline CDR1 and CDR2 sequences are SNHLY and FYNNEI. CDR3 nucleotides: TGTGCCAGCAGCGGACAGGGGGCCGGGGAGCTGTTTTTT. This sequence encodes CASSGQGAGELFF.

This clonotype showed up many times. The chain is built from TRBV30 and TRBJ2-2; D is possibly TRBD1 (7 bases). V was clipped by 4 bases and J by 1 base, with 13 bases between them. CDR3 length equals 15 residues. Germline V gene sequence: CDR1 GTSNPN, CDR2 SVGIG (reference sequence). The CDR3: CAWTTGRKNTGELFF. The CDR3 DNA reads TGTGCCTGGACGACAGGGAGGAAGAACACCGGGGAGCTGTTTTTT. The full variable domain, in which reference TRBV30 and TRBJ2-2 provide the parts outside the CDR3, is SQTIHQWPATLVQPVGSPLSLECTVEGTSNPNLYWYRQAAGRGLQLLFYSVGIGQISSEVPQNLSASRPQDRQFILSSKKLLLSDSGFYLCAWTTGRKNTGELFFGEGSRLTVL.

This clonotype was picked up a small number of times. V gene TRBV19 combines with J gene TRBJ1-2, with D tentatively TRBD1 (5 bases). Trimming left V 7 bases short and J 4 bases short, with 22 bases between. CDR1 and CDR2 from the germline V gene are LNHDA and SQIVND (reference sequence). The CDR3 consists of 16 residues. The CDR3 here is CASTNLRSGELYGYTF. The CDR3 nucleotides are TGTGCCAGTACCAACCTAAGATCGGGGGAACTCTATGGCTACACCTTC.

This clonotype was recorded at least ten times. The J gene is TRBJ1-1, the V gene TRBV12-3 or TRBV12-4, with D uncertain. V dropped 6 bases and J dropped 2 bases, with 7 bases sitting between them. This CDR3 comprises 12 residues. CDR3 in amino acids: CASSFYNTEAFF. The CDR3 region has the DNA TGTGCCAGCAGCTTTTATAACACTGAAGCTTTCTTT.

The chain carries TRBV6-2 or TRBV6-3 and TRBJ1-5; D gene unclear. Between the trimmed V and J ends, which lost 1 base and 9 bases, there was a span of 16 bases. The V gene's germline CDR1 is MNHEY and CDR2 SVGEGT. The length of the CDR3 is 15 residues. The CDR3 sequence is CASSYYISTPGPQHF. CDR3 in DNA: TGTGCCAGCAGTTACTATATCTCAACGCCGGGGCCCCAGCATTTT.

This clonotype has ten or more counts. CDR3 sequence (DNA): TGTGCCAGCAGCACGAGCGGGAGGACCCCGCAGTATTTT. Encoded protein: CASSTSGRTPQYF. The J gene is TRBJ2-3, the V gene TRBV7-2; 9 positions match TRBD2. The CDR3 runs to 13 residues. Germline V gives CDR1 SGHTA, CDR2 FQGNSA. Trimming at V came to 5 bases and at J to 10 bases, leaving 7 bases not matched to a gene.

This clonotype was recorded many times. The genes are TRBV2 and TRBJ1-1; D ambiguous. The CDR3 length is 13 residues. Trimming took off 7 bases at V and 2 bases at J, with 11 bases between the two ends. Germline V gene sequence: CDR1 SNHLY, CDR2 FYNNEI. The CDR3 bases are TGTGCCAGCAAAGTAGGGATTAACACTGAAGCTTTCTTT. It translates to CASKVGINTEAFF.

CDR3 region: CASRPGGFFYEQYF. The CDR3 DNA reads TGTGCCAGCAGGCCCGGAGGGTTCTTCTACGAGCAGTACTTC. This chain joins TRBV7-2 and TRBJ2-7; tentatively, D is TRBD2 (6 bases). This CDR3 has 14 residues. Trimming took off 6 bases at V and 3 bases at J, with 15 bases between the two ends. Germline V gene sequence: CDR1 SGHTA, CDR2 FQGNSA.

This clonotype was recorded at least ten times. This CDR3 is CASSYGISRVDTEAFF. The CDR3 nucleotides are TGTGCCAGCAGCTATGGGATCTCCCGGGTAGACACTGAAGCTTTCTTT. The J gene is TRBJ1-1, the V gene TRBV7-2; D is undetermined. Trimming left V 4 bases short and J 3 bases short, with 18 bases between. The CDR3 covers 16 residues. In germline, CDR1 is SGHTA, CDR2 FQGNSA.

This clonotype came up many times. This rearrangement joins TRBV12-3 or TRBV12-4 to TRBJ1-4; D gene uncertain. The CDR3 runs to 13 residues. V was clipped by 3 bases and J by 8 bases, with 10 bases between them. The CDR3 bases are TGTGCCAGCAGTTTGATACTTGGGGAAAAACTGTTTTTT. It specifies CASSLILGEKLFF.

In this sample, this clonotype turned up a few times. A much larger clonotype is one base distant, so this may be a read error. The CDR3 DNA reads TGCAGTGCCCAACAGGGAAAAACTTGCAATGAGCAGTTCTTC. This encodes CSAQQGKTCNEQFF. The J gene is TRBJ2-1, the V gene TRBV20-1; D may be TRBD1 (6 bases). The germline V and J ends were trimmed by 6 bases and 6 bases, with 18 bases remaining between them. Germline CDR1 is DFQATT and CDR2 is SNEGSKA (reference sequence). The CDR3 runs 14 residues.